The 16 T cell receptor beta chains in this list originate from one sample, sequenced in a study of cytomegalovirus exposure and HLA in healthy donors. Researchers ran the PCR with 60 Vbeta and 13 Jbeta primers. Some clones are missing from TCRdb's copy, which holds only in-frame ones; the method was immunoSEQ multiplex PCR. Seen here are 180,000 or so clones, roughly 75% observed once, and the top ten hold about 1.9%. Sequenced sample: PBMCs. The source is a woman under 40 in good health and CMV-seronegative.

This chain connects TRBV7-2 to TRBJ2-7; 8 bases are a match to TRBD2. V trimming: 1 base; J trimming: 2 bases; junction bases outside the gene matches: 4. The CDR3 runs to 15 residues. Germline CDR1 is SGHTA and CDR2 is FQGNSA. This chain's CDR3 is CASSLEAGATYEQYF. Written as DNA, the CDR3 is TGTGCCAGCAGCTTAGAAGCGGGGGCCACCTACGAGCAGTACTTC. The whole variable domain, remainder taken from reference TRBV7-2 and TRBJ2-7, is GAGVSQSPSNKVTEKGKDVELRCDPISGHTALYWYRQSLGQGLEFLIYFQGNSAPDKSGLPSDRFSAERTGGSVSTLTIQRTQQEDSAVYLCASSLEAGATYEQYFGPGTRLTVT.

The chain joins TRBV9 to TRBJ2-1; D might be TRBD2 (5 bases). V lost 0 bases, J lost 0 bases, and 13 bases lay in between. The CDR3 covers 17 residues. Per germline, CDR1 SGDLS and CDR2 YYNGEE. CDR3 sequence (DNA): TGTGCCAGCAGCGTAGATATGGTGGGGAGCTCCTACAATGAGCAGTTCTTC. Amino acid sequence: CASSVDMVGSSYNEQFF.

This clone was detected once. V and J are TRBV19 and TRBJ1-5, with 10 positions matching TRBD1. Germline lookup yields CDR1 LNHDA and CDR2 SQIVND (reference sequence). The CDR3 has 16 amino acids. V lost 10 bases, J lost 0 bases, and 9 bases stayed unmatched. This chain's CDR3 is CATTTGGYYSNQPQHF. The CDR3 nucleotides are TGTGCCACTACGACAGGGGGCTATTATAGCAATCAGCCCCAGCATTTT.

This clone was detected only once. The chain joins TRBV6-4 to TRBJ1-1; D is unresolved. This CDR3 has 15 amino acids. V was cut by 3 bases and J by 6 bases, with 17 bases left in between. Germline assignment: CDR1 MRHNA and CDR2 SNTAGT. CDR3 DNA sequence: TGTGCCAGCAGTGATTCTATCCTCCCCGGGGCTGAAGCTTTCTTT. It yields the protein CASSDSILPGAEAFF.

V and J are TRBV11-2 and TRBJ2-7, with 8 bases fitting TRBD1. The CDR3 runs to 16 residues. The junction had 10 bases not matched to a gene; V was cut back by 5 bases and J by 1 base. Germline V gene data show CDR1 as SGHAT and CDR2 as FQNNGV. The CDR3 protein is CASSPGTGASSYEQYF. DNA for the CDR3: TGTGCCAGCAGCCCAGGGACAGGAGCTAGTTCCTACGAGCAGTACTTC.

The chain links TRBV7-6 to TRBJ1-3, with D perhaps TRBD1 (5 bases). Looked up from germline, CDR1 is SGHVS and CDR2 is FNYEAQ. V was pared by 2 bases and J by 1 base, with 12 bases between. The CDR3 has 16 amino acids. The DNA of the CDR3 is TGTGCCAGCAGCTTAAACCAGGGTTGGTCTGGAAACACCATATATTTT. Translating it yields CASSLNQGWSGNTIYF.

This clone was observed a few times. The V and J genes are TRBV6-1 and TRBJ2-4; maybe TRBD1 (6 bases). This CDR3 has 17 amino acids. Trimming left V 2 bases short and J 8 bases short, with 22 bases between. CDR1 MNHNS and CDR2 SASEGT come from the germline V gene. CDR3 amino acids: CASSESTGFPGLYIQYF. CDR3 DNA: TGTGCCAGCAGTGAATCAACAGGGTTCCCGGGATTGTACATTCAGTACTTC.

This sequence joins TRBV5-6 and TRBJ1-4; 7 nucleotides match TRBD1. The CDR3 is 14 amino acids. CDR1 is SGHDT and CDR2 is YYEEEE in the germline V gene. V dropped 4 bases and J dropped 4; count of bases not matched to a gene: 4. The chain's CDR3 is CASSGRQGNEKLFF. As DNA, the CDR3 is TGTGCCAGCAGCGGAAGACAGGGTAATGAAAAACTGTTTTTT.

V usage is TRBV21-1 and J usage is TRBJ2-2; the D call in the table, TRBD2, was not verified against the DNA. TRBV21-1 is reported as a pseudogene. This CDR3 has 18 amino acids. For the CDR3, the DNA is TGTGCCAGCAGCAAAGGGCTTAGCGGGGGAGCGAACACCGGGGAGCTGTTTTTT. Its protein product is CASSKGLSGGANTGELFF.

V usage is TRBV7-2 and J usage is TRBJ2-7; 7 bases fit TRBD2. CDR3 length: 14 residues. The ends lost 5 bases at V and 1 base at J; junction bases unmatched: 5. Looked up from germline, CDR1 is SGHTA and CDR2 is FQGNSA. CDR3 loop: CASSVTGGSYEQYF. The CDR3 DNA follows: TGTGCCAGCAGCGTGACGGGGGGATCCTACGAGCAGTACTTC.

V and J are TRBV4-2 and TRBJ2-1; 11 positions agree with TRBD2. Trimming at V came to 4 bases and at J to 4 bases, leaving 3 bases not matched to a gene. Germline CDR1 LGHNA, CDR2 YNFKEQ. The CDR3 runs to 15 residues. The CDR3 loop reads CASSRRTSGYNEQFF. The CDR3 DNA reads TGTGCCAGCAGCCGGAGGACTAGCGGGTACAATGAGCAGTTCTTC.

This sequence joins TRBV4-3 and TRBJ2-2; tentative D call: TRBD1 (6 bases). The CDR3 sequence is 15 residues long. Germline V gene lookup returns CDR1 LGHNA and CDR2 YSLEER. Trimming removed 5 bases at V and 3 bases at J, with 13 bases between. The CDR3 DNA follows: TGCGCCAGCAGCGAAAGAGGGGGAGACACCGGGGAGCTGTTTTTT. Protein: CASSERGGDTGELFF.

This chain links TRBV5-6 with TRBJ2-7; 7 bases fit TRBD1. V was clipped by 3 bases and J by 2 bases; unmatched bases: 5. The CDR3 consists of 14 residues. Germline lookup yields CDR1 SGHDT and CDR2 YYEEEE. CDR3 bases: TGTGCCAGCAGCTCCCTCGGACAGGCCTACGAGCAGTACTTC. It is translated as CASSSLGQAYEQYF.

The CDR3 loop reads CASSSPDSSGNTIYF. CDR3 nucleotide sequence: TGTGCCAGCAGCTCGCCCGACAGCTCTGGAAACACCATATATTTT. V gene TRBV13 combines with J gene TRBJ1-3, with a tentative D call TRBD1 (5 bases). V was clipped by 4 bases and J by 0 bases, with 10 bases between them. CDR3 length equals 15 residues. CDR1 is PRHDT and CDR2 is FYEKMQ in the germline V gene (reference sequence).

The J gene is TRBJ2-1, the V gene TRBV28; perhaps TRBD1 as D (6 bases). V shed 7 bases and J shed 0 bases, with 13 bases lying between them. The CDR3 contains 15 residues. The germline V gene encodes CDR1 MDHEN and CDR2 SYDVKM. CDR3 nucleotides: TGTGCCAGCAACTCCGGGACAAGCTCCTACAATGAGCAGTTCTTC. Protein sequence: CASNSGTSSYNEQFF. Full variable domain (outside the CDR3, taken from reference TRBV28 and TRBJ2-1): DVKVTQSSRYLVKRTGEKVFLECVQDMDHENMFWYRQDPGLGLRLIYFSYDVKMKEKGDIPEGYSVSREKKERFSLILESASTNQTSMYLCASNSGTSSYNEQFFGPGTRLTVL.

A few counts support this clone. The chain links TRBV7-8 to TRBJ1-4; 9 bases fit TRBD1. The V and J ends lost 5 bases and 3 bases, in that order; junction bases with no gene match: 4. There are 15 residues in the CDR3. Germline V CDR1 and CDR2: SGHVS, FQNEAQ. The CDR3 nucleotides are TGTGCCAGCAGCCGCCGGGACAGGGCTAATGAAAAACTGTTTTTT. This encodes CASSRRDRANEKLFF.